This is a list of T cell receptor beta chains from one sample in a study of T cells in Graves' hyperthyroidism and ophthalmopathy. TCRdb ran MiXCR on the multiplex PCR reads and lists one entry per CDR3 protein. The sample lists around 580,000 distinct CDR3 sequences; 16% were seen once. Sequencing was done on a sample of blood. The receptors originated from a woman aged 18-29 years with Graves' hyperthyroidism. CDR3s include the opening cysteine and the closing phenylalanine or tryptophan. The D gene is left open where the match is weak. Not all rows give a size; the values are once, few, many and, for expanded clones, a class.

v_call	d_call	j_call	clone_size	cdr3_nt	cdr3_aa
TRBV12-3/TRBV12-4	TRBD2	TRBJ2-1	many	TGTGCCAGCACCTCCCCGGGACTAGACTTCCACAATGAGCAGTTCTTC	CASTSPGLDFHNEQFF
TRBV19	TRBD2	TRBJ2-1	.	TGTGCCAGTACTGGGACTAGCGGGAGGAATGAGCAGTTCTTC	CASTGTSGRNEQFF
TRBV5-5	.	TRBJ2-7	many	TGTGCCAGCAGCGTATACAGGGTGACCACCTACGAGCAGTACTTC	CASSVYRVTTYEQYF
TRBV18	.	TRBJ2-5	many	TGTGCCAGCTCACCGGGGCGGCTCCCCGGGGAGACCCAGTACTTC	CASSPGRLPGETQYF
TRBV28	.	TRBJ2-3	.	TGTGCCAGCAGTTTCCGAGGGGGCACAGATACGCAGTATTTT	CASSFRGGTDTQYF
TRBV18	.	TRBJ2-7	.	TGTGCCAGCTCACCACGTGCCCGAGACTACTACGAGCAGTACTTC	CASSPRARDYYEQYF
TRBV11-2	TRBD1	TRBJ1-2	.	TGTGCCAGCAGCTTAGATAGGCGGACAGGGGGAGGTGGCTACACCTTC	CASSLDRRTGGGGYTF
TRBV12-3/TRBV12-4	TRBD2	TRBJ2-7	few	TGTGCCAGCAGCGTGCGGGGGGGCTTGCGGGAGCAGTACTTC	CASSVRGGLREQYF
TRBV6-1	.	TRBJ2-1	few	TGTGCCAGCAGTGACCAATCCTACAATGAGCAGTTCTTC	CASSDQSYNEQFF
TRBV27	TRBD1	TRBJ1-2	many	TGTGCCAGCAGCCGGACAGGTGGGGCATATGGCTACACCTTC	CASSRTGGAYGYTF
TRBV27	.	TRBJ2-7	few	TGTGCCAGCAGTTTATCGGCGGGACAGATAACCTACGAGCAGTACTTC	CASSLSAGQITYEQYF
TRBV28	.	TRBJ2-5	once	TGTGCCAGCAGTTTCCGAGTCGGGAAGCCGCTAGGGGACGAAGACGAGACCCAGTACTTC	CASSFRVGKPLGDEDETQYF
TRBV6-1	.	TRBJ1-1	many	TGTGCCAGCAAGGGAAAAGAAGCTTTCTTT	CASKGKEAFF
TRBV12-3/TRBV12-4	.	TRBJ2-3	many	TGTGCCAGCAGTTACAACCTGGGAGATACGCAGTATTTT	CASSYNLGDTQYF
TRBV12-3/TRBV12-4	.	TRBJ1-1	many	TGTGCCAGCAGGAGGTTAGAGGGCACTGAAGCTTTCTTT	CASRRLEGTEAFF
TRBV28	.	TRBJ1-1	.	TGTGCCAGCAGTTTAATTGGGGGAAGCTACCTGAGGACTGAAGCTTTCTTT	CASSLIGGSYLRTEAFF
TRBV19	.	TRBJ1-1	many	TGTGCCAGTAGTAATCCCCCGGCAGGAATTGGGATGAACACTGAAGCTTTCTTT	CASSNPPAGIGMNTEAFF
TRBV19	TRBD1	TRBJ1-4	.	TGTGCCAGTAAGATCCGGGACAGGGAACATGAAAAACTGTTTTTT	CASKIRDREHEKLFF
TRBV18	.	TRBJ2-7	.	TGTGCCAGCTCACCGTTGGGAGCAGCCCCCGCCTGCGAGCAGTACTTC	CASSPLGAAPACEQYF
TRBV12-3/TRBV12-4	.	TRBJ2-5	many	TGTGCCAGCAGCCATACCCAGAAGTGGGAGACCCAGTACTTC	CASSHTQKWETQYF
TRBV25-1	TRBD2	TRBJ2-1	few	TGTGCCAGCAGTGACGGTGGCGGGAGTAGCTCCTACAATGAGCAGTTCTTC	CASSDGGGSSSYNEQFF
TRBV5-5	TRBD1	TRBJ2-7	.	TGTGCCAGCAGCTTCGGGACAGGGACCGAGCAGTACTTC	CASSFGTGTEQYF
TRBV7-9	TRBD2	TRBJ2-1	.	TGTGCCAGCAGCCGGGCGGGGGGAGGGGACTCCTACAATGAGCAGTTCTTC	CASSRAGGGDSYNEQFF
TRBV3-1	.	TRBJ2-2	many	TGTGCCAGCAGCCCACACCCCGGGATCGGGGAGCTGTTTTTT	CASSPHPGIGELFF
TRBV30	.	TRBJ1-2	.	TGTGCCTGGAACCTGATAGAGCTTACAACTAACTATGGCTACACCTTC	CAWNLIELTTNYGYTF
TRBV2	TRBD1	TRBJ2-1	many	TGTGCCAGCAGTGAATGGGGACAGGGGTTTGATGAGCAGTTCTTC	CASSEWGQGFDEQFF
TRBV12-3/TRBV12-4	TRBD1	TRBJ1-3	.	TGTGCCAGCAGTTCCAAGACCCACAGGGGGACTGGAAACACCATATATTTT	CASSSKTHRGTGNTIYF
TRBV4-1	.	TRBJ2-5	many	TGCGCCAGCAGCCAAGAACCAGGGAGGTACGAGACCCAGTACTTC	CASSQEPGRYETQYF
TRBV24-1	TRBD1	TRBJ2-7	.	TGTGCCACCAGTGATGCGGACAGGGGGGGCGAGCAGTACTTC	CATSDADRGGEQYF
TRBV18	TRBD1	TRBJ2-3	few	TGTGCCAGCTTACATCGACAGGGGGTAGATACGCAGTATTTT	CASLHRQGVDTQYF
TRBV2	.	TRBJ1-2	.	TGTGCCAGCAGGACAGTGGACGACTATGGCTACACCTTC	CASRTVDDYGYTF
TRBV20-1	TRBD2	TRBJ2-1	.	TGCAGTGCCCCACCGGGACTAGCGGTAAATGAGCAGTTCTTC	CSAPPGLAVNEQFF
TRBV5-1	.	TRBJ2-5	.	TGCGCCAGCAGATGGGGGGCGGGACAGAAATACCAAGAGACCCAGTACTTC	CASRWGAGQKYQETQYF
TRBV5-1	.	TRBJ1-1	many	TGCGCCAGCAGCTTGAGAGATTCGGGCACTGAAGCTTTCTTT	CASSLRDSGTEAFF
TRBV12-3/TRBV12-4	.	TRBJ1-1	many	TGTGCCAGCAGTTTCCAAAGAGACACTGAAGCTTTCTTT	CASSFQRDTEAFF
TRBV4-1	.	TRBJ1-4	.	TGCGCCAGCAGCCAAGCGCCGGGGATGGAAGAAAAACTGTTTTTT	CASSQAPGMEEKLFF
TRBV20-1	TRBD1	TRBJ2-1	many	TGCAGTGCTAGAGTACCGGGACAGCACAATGAGCAGTTCTTC	CSARVPGQHNEQFF
TRBV7-2	TRBD2	TRBJ2-5	many	TGTGCCAGCAGCTTAGGGTTCGGGGGAGGGCGGGAGACCCAGTACTTC	CASSLGFGGGRETQYF
TRBV9	.	TRBJ2-5	.	TGTGCCAGCAGCCAATCCCGACTAATCCAAGAGACCCAGTACTTC	CASSQSRLIQETQYF
TRBV19	.	TRBJ1-1	few	TGTGCCAGTAGTGTAAACGCCGGGACCCAAAACGCTGAAGCTTTCTTT	CASSVNAGTQNAEAFF
TRBV5-1	.	TRBJ2-3	many	TGCGCCAGCAGCCCTGGTGTGGGCACAGATACGCAGTATTTT	CASSPGVGTDTQYF